This paragraph reports one T cell receptor beta chain. The antigen is unknown. This sample was taken from a study of cytomegalovirus exposure and HLA in healthy donors. It was with 60 Vbeta and 13 Jbeta primers that the PCR ran. Under the authors' procedure: A later analysis counted roughly 74 million unique TCR beta chains, some 11 million shared. Profiled with immunoSEQ multiplex PCR; TCRdb holds only in-frame clones, not every one. V and J calls and clone size are given by that table; D and trimming were obtained from the DNA. This sample has under 200,000 clones, with roughly 80% found just once. Study-wide points: CMV serostatus was the sole immune exposure data available.

Per the germline V gene, CDR1 is SGHVS and CDR2 is FNYEAQ. Trimming removed 5 bases from V and 3 bases from J, with 14 bases in between. The CDR3 runs to 15 residues. The sequence was obtained from a man aged 40-50 years in good health and CMV-seropositive. J is TRBJ2-1 and V is TRBV7-6, with a tentative D call TRBD2 (7 bases). The sequencing sample was made of PBMCs. In nucleotides, the CDR3 is TGTGCCAGCAGCCTAGGGGGGGGCTTCTACAATGAGCAGTTCTTC. Translation gives CASSLGGGFYNEQFF.